This T cell receptor (beta chain) emerged from a study of T cells after yellow fever vaccination. Via MiXCR, TCRdb re-called the 5' RACE reads, giving one row per CDR3 protein. The table has more than 300,000 distinct CDR3 sequences, approximately 11% seen once. Looked up from germline, CDR1 is SNHLY and CDR2 is FYNNEI. The CDR3 has 14 amino acids. V lost 2 bases and J lost 7, with 12 bases in between. About this clonotype: The antigen remains undetermined.

Study results and limitations: Re-detected after boosting: most primary clones, more than 95% of CD4 and about 89% of CD8. A limited proportion of clonotypes was detected within both the CD4 and CD8 compartments.

This TCR came from a man aged 18 to 30 who received the YFV17D yellow fever vaccine. The chain recombines TRBV2 with TRBJ1-5, with D possibly being TRBD1 (5 bases). The sequencing used CD4+ T cells sorted from PBMCs, collected 45 days after the yellow fever booster vaccination. CDR3 coding DNA: TGTGCCAGCAGTGAACAGGGAATCGGGCAGCCCCAGCATTTT. Its protein is CASSEQGIGQPQHF.